These 23 T cell receptor beta chains came from one sample sequenced in a study of blood T cell repertoires in COVID-19. TCRdb keeps only in-frame clones here, not all; method: immunoSEQ multiplex PCR. The repertoire consists of over 90,000 clones, with about 84% occurring once and the leading ten covering roughly 23%. The specimen sequenced was peripheral blood. These receptors were collected from a man aged 80 or over with active or convalescent COVID-19.

Here the CDR3 DNA reads TGTGCCTGGAGTCGGGACAGCAGCTCCTACAATGAGCAGTTCTTC. Its protein is CAWSRDSSSYNEQFF. The chain is built from TRBV30 and TRBJ2-1; 7 positions agree with TRBD1. This CDR3 is 15 amino acids long. V shed 2 bases, J shed 0 bases, and the junction held 4 bases outside the gene matches. CDR1 is GTSNPN, CDR2 SVGIG, per germline (reference sequence). The full variable domain, rest sourced from reference TRBV30 and TRBJ2-1, is SQTIHQWPATLVQPVGSPLSLECTVEGTSNPNLYWYRQAAGRGLQLLFYSVGIGQISSEVPQNLSASRPQDRQFILSSKKLLLSDSGFYLCAWSRDSSSYNEQFFGPGTRLTVL.

This chain joins TRBV11-2 and TRBJ2-7; TRBD1 agrees at 7 bases. CDR1 is SGHAT, CDR2 FQNNGV, per germline. Unmatched junction bases numbered 7, after V lost 5 bases and J lost 0 bases. The CDR3 has 15 amino acids. The CDR3 spells CASSLGAGGSYEQYF. CDR3 nucleotides: TGTGCCAGCAGCCTTGGTGCAGGGGGCTCCTACGAGCAGTACTTC.

This chain links TRBV7-2 with TRBJ2-1, with 12 bases aligning to TRBD2. CDR1 is SGHTA and CDR2 is FQGNSA in the germline V gene. The CDR3 sequence is 19 residues long. J was trimmed by 0 bases and V by 2 bases; bases with no gene match: 8. The CDR3 DNA reads as TGTGCCAGCAGCTTAATAGGGACTAGCGGGCTCCCCTCCTACAATGAGCAGTTCTTC. Its translation is CASSLIGTSGLPSYNEQFF.

The chain is built from TRBV23-1 and TRBJ1-2; no definite D call. TRBV23-1 is an ORF, with its function uncertain. With 0 bases removed from V and 7 bases from J, the gap between germline ends came to 12 bases. The CDR3 loop spans 14 amino acids. The CDR3: CASSQSYRGCGYTF. The CDR3 DNA reads TGCGCCAGCAGTCAATCGTATCGGGGTTGTGGCTACACCTTC.

This chain joins TRBV12-5 and TRBJ1-2; a possible D gene is TRBD1 (6 bases). This CDR3 has 17 amino acids. The V gene's germline CDR1 is LGHNT and CDR2 FRNRAP. V was clipped by 2 bases and J by 3 bases, with 19 bases between them. The CDR3 DNA follows: TGTGCTAGTGGTTTGTTGCCCGGACAGCCCGGCCACTATGGCTACACCTTC. This encodes CASGLLPGQPGHYGYTF.

The chain recombines TRBV7-3 with TRBJ1-1; possibly TRBD1 for D (6 bases). V was clipped by 8 bases and J by 0 bases, with 19 bases between them. CDR1 is SGHTA, CDR2 FQGTGA, per germline. The CDR3 totals 16 residues. The DNA for the CDR3 is TGTGCCAGCCCCCCGGCAGGGGTTCTCATGAACACTGAAGCTTTCTTT. This sequence encodes CASPPAGVLMNTEAFF.

This clone was found a few times. This sequence joins TRBV4-1 and TRBJ1-5; 11 bases align to TRBD1. The junction had 5 bases not matched to a gene; V was cut back by 0 bases and J by 4 bases. The CDR3 has 17 residues. The germline V gene encodes CDR1 MGHRA and CDR2 YSYEKL. CDR3 bases: TGCGCCAGCAGCCAAGAGTCAGGACAGGGGGCAAATCAGCCCCAGCATTTT. Protein: CASSQESGQGANQPQHF.

The rearrangement uses TRBV30 and TRBJ2-1; 8 nucleotides align to TRBD2. Trimming removed 8 bases from V and 4 bases from J; junction bases left unmatched: 7. The germline V gene has CDR1 GTSNPN and CDR2 SVGIG (reference sequence). There are 13 residues in the CDR3. CDR3 sequence reads: CAGSSGWYNEQFF. DNA for the CDR3: TGTGCCGGGTCTAGCGGGTGGTACAATGAGCAGTTCTTC.

This clone was seen more than once but under ten times. CDR3 DNA sequence: TGCGCCAGCAGCTTGGGGTTGCCGGGACAGGGGTTGAACACTGAAGCTTTCTTT. Protein: CASSLGLPGQGLNTEAFF. The chain employs TRBV5-1 and TRBJ1-1; 10 bases align to TRBD1. Germline V gene sequence: CDR1 SGHRS, CDR2 YFSETQ. V lost 0 bases and J lost 0; bases outside the gene matches: 8. This CDR3 region has 18 residues.

The V call is TRBV9, the J call TRBJ2-3; D is perhaps TRBD2 (6 bases). Trimming pared 2 bases from V and 0 bases from J, leaving 13 bases between. Germline V gene lookup returns CDR1 SGDLS and CDR2 YYNGEE. The CDR3 has 16 residues. The CDR3 DNA is TGTGCCAGCAGCGTCCAAGGGACTTTTAGCACAGATACGCAGTATTTT. This gives the protein CASSVQGTFSTDTQYF.

The V gene is TRBV5-6, the J gene TRBJ2-7; D uncertain. Per germline, CDR1 SGHDT and CDR2 YYEEEE. V lost 0 bases and J lost 2, with 12 bases in between. The CDR3 spans 15 residues. CDR3 sequence: CASSLAPGSTYEQYF. The CDR3, as DNA: TGTGCCAGCAGCTTGGCCCCAGGCAGTACCTACGAGCAGTACTTC.

The chain combines TRBV18 with TRBJ1-2, with 7 positions matching TRBD1. Unmatched junction bases numbered 3, after V lost 5 bases and J lost 3 bases. CDR1 and CDR2 (germline): KGHSH, LQKENI. This CDR3 contains 13 residues. CDR3 protein: CASSAGTDYGYTF. The CDR3 DNA is TGTGCCAGCTCAGCCGGGACAGACTATGGCTACACCTTC.

This chain links TRBV3-1 (or the pseudogene TRBV3-2) with TRBJ2-5; TRBD2 agrees at 13 bases. Germline CDR1 LGHDT, CDR2 YNNKEL (reference sequence). This CDR3 is built from 16 residues. V lost 2 bases and J lost 5; bases outside the gene matches: 5. In DNA form, the CDR3 reads TGTGCCAGCAGCCAAACTAGCGGGGGGGCCCGGGAGACCCAGTACTTC. Translated, it gives CASSQTSGGARETQYF.

This clone appeared a few times. The chain is built from TRBV5-6 and TRBJ2-1; possible D gene TRBD1, 6 bases. The CDR3 is 16 residues long. V lost 4 bases and J lost 0, with 14 bases in between. Germline V lookup: CDR1 SGHDT, CDR2 YYEEEE. Here the CDR3 DNA reads TGTGCCAGCAGCCCCATAGGGGGTGGCTCCTACAATGAGCAGTTCTTC. Translated: CASSPIGGGSYNEQFF.

The chain carries TRBV6-2 or TRBV6-3 and TRBJ2-3; TRBD2 aligns across 12 bases. Per the germline V gene, CDR1 is MNHEY and CDR2 is SVGEGT. This CDR3 contains 15 residues. V was pared by 5 bases and J by 1 base, with 1 base of the junction left unmatched. The CDR3 spells CASSRLAGGTDTQYF. In nucleotides, the CDR3 is TGTGCCAGCAGTCGACTAGCGGGGGGCACAGATACGCAGTATTTT.

This chain connects TRBV30 to TRBJ1-5, with TRBD1 as a possible D gene (6 bases). Deletions cut 5 bases from V and 5 bases from J, with 16 bases between. The germline V gene encodes CDR1 GTSNPN and CDR2 SVGIG (reference sequence). The CDR3 consists of 14 residues. The DNA for the CDR3 is TGTGCCTGGGGGGGCGGGAGCTTCGATCAGCCCCAGCATTTT. Protein sequence: CAWGGGSFDQPQHF.

The chain uses TRBV12-3 or TRBV12-4 and TRBJ2-3; tentatively, D is TRBD2 (6 bases). The V and J ends lost 4 bases and 6 bases respectively, with 8 bases between them. This CDR3 has 12 amino acids. The CDR3 protein is CASSWGVDTQYF. CDR3 bases: TGTGCCAGCAGTTGGGGGGTGGATACGCAGTATTTT.

The CDR3 sequence: CASSYSRANEQFF. CDR3 coding DNA: TGTGCCAGCAGTTACTCCAGGGCAAATGAGCAGTTCTTC. J is TRBJ2-1 and V is TRBV6-5, with TRBD1 as a possible D gene (5 bases). CDR1 is MNHEY and CDR2 is SVGAGI in the germline V gene. There are 13 residues in the CDR3. V was clipped by 0 bases and J by 7 bases, with 7 bases between them.

The J gene is TRBJ1-3, the V gene TRBV6-1, with D possibly being TRBD1 (5 bases). The V end lost 3 bases, the J end lost 3 bases, and 9 bases lay between the germline ends. The CDR3 covers 14 residues. In germline, CDR1 is MNHNS, CDR2 SASEGT. CDR3 nucleotide sequence: TGTGCCAGCAGTGACGCAGGGATTGGAAACACCATATATTTT. This encodes CASSDAGIGNTIYF.

The V gene is TRBV7-9, the J gene TRBJ1-1, with D uncertain. In germline, CDR1 is SEHNR, CDR2 FQNEAQ (reference sequence). The CDR3 runs 14 residues. V was shortened by 1 base and J by 3 bases, with 9 bases between the two germline ends. This chain's CDR3 is CASSLEGRDTEAFF. CDR3 DNA: TGTGCCAGCAGCTTAGAAGGGAGGGACACTGAAGCTTTCTTT. Full variable domain (outside the CDR3, taken from reference TRBV7-9 and TRBJ1-1): DTGVSQNPRHKITKRGQNVTFRCDPISEHNRLYWYRQTLGQGPEFLTYFQNEAQLEKSRLLSDRFSAERPKGSFSTLEIQRTEQGDSAMYLCASSLEGRDTEAFFGQGTRLTVV.

The chain recombines TRBV5-1 with TRBJ2-7, with 7 bases that match TRBD2. V gave up 4 bases and J gave up 6 bases; unmatched junction bases: 7. This CDR3 contains 13 residues. CDR1 is SGHRS, CDR2 YFSETQ, per germline. The CDR3 bases are TGCGCCAGCAGCGGCCAGCGGGGTCTCGAGCAGTACTTC. Protein product: CASSGQRGLEQYF.

The chain couples TRBV18 to TRBJ2-1; TRBD1 matches at 7 bases. The V gene end was trimmed by 4 bases and the J gene end by 13 bases; junction bases not matched to a gene: 10. CDR3 length: 13 residues. Germline V CDR1 and CDR2: KGHSH, LQKENI. The chain's CDR3 is CASSLETGSGQFF. CDR3 sequence (DNA): TGTGCCAGCTCACTTGAGACAGGGAGCGGACAGTTCTTC.

V usage is TRBV5-1 and J usage is TRBJ2-2, with TRBD2 matching 7 bases. Germline CDR1 is SGHRS and CDR2 is YFSETQ. The CDR3 consists of 15 residues. J lost 4 bases, V lost 0 bases, and 3 bases had no gene match. CDR3 DNA sequence: TGCGCCAGCAGCTTGGCCGGGGGGATCACCGGGGAGCTGTTTTTT. It is translated as CASSLAGGITGELFF.